Listed here is a single T cell receptor beta chain. This clonotype was detected ten times or more. Its binding antigen is unknown. No base-level quality is on record; no much larger clone is a single base apart. Library creation used 5' RACE. These reads were obtained on an Illumina HiSeq 2500. A second PCR of roughly 7 to 12 cycles was run with a J-beta primer mix and a sample-barcoded 5' primer. Each TCR beta cDNA molecule received a unique molecular identifier from a template-switch 5' adaptor carrying 12 random nucleotides. Each sample yielded at least 3 million CDR3-containing paired-end reads. All of the RNA was converted into first-strand cDNA using the Mint cDNA synthesis kit, with a TRBC-specific oligonucleotide serving as the primer. Following uracil-DNA glycosylase treatment, a first 18-cycle PCR with universal primers M1SS and BC2_uni_R was performed on all cDNA. The study's processing was this. Normalization of each sample was performed by random selection of 1 million high-quality reads, each carrying a distinct molecular identifier. Reads with shared molecular identifiers were discarded instead of being binned into consensus sequences. MiTCR, run with a Q25 quality threshold and the strictest error-elimination algorithm, handled CDR3 identification, clonotype clustering and error correction. A nonparametric unseen species model using Euler transformation provided a lower-bound estimate of total TCR beta diversity. TCRdb took the public reads, trimmed them with fastp at Q25, ran MiXCR for clone calling and kept in-frame beta chains. All rows with the same CDR3 protein become a single entry with the most common DNA and genes. TCRdb, rather than the study authors, made the V and J calls. This sample is represented by 650,000 to 700,000 distinct CDR3 sequences; roughly 30% of them were singletons. The top ten constitute about 16% of the sample.

The data belong to a study of blood T cells in healthy people across ages (dated by TCRdb to about 2015). Background for the entire study: In model experiments, template switching captured roughly one uniquely barcoded TCR beta cDNA molecule for every two T cells. Two additional independent replicas of 1 million unique cDNA reads from the same blood draw were analyzed for two donors (one aged 18 to 30 and one aged 80 or older). To track age-related changes in TCR beta repertoire diversity, the study relied on deep sequencing normalized with unique cDNA molecular identifiers. Donors were grouped into four age groups: young (average about 15 years), middle-aged (approximately 41), aged (62) and long-lived (just over 80). Donors of different ages were randomly distributed across sequencing lanes to avoid experimental bias. What the research found in general, with its limitations: The CMV infection status of donors was not known, potentially confounding age-related changes in expanded clonotypes. Estimates of total diversity based on one million sequenced T cells were regarded as lower bounds and as underestimates. Bulk unsorted PBMC profiling prevented conclusive comparison of naive and antigen-experienced compartments. The long-lived group showed more naive CD4+ T cells, fewer expanded clones and increased TCR diversity than the aged group, suggesting age selection. Observed TCR beta diversity correlated strongly with the percentage of naive T cells measured by flow cytometry. Observed TCR beta diversity per million T cells fell roughly linearly with age, and a significant reduction was already apparent by age roughly 40.

From the cysteine up to the phenylalanine, the CDR3 has a length of 13 residues. Solely the CDR3 DNA is kept, with 39 bases framed from the first base. V sheds 4 bases and J sheds 1 base, leaving 7 bases between their ends. Based on the germline V gene (reference sequence), the CDR1 and CDR2 sequences are LNHNV and YYDKDF. The 39 donors, aged about 6 to 95 years, were systemically healthy Caucasian individuals from Russia. Each donor gave ten milliliters of peripheral blood, drawn into EDTA-treated Vacutainer tubes. PBMCs were isolated by Ficoll-Paque density-gradient centrifugation, with at least 6 million obtained per sample. Trizol reagent was used to extract total RNA from the PBMCs, yielding at least 6 micrograms per sample. For every donor, an aliquot of PBMCs went through flow cytometry to measure the percentages of naive CD45RAhigh/CD27high T cells.

The TCR comes from a woman older than 75 in good health. Donor details come from another sample of the same person, matched by shared clones. This sequence uses TRBV15 and TRBJ1-2, with the identity of the D gene unclear. Sequencing was done on a sample of blood. This receptor carries the CDR3 CATSTDVNYGYTF. The nucleotide sequence is given as TGTGCCACCAGCACAGACGTTAACTATGGCTACACCTTC. The full variable domain, completed from the reference TRBV15 and TRBJ1-2 proteins outside the CDR3, reads DAMVIQNPRYQVTQFGKPVTLSCSQTLNHNVMYWYQQKSSQAPKLLFHYYDKDFNNEADTPDNFQSRRPNTSFCFLDIRSPGLGDTAMYLCATSTDVNYGYTFGSGTRLTVV.